The 10 T cell receptor beta chains in this list originate from one sample, sequenced in a study of spatial heterogeneity in lung cancer. A single record per CDR3 protein comes from TCRdb applying MiXCR to the 5' RACE reads. The sample shows some 3,400 distinct CDR3 sequences, approximately 25% of them seen only once. Time point here: sample taken at primary tumor resection. Material for sequencing was whole RNA from tumor, nontumor lung or frozen PBMC, left unsorted. Sample: normal lung tissue next to the tumor, taken at surgery. These receptors were taken from a male donor with early-stage non-small cell lung cancer.

This clonotype is deemed medium-sized. The rearrangement links TRBV29-1 to TRBJ2-1; D is perhaps TRBD1 (6 bases). The germline gives CDR1 SQVTM, CDR2 ANQGSEA. Trimming stripped 4 bases from V and 5 bases from J, with 12 bases between. The CDR3 totals 13 residues. CDR3 sequence reads: CSVGRTANNEQFF. DNA for the CDR3: TGCAGCGTTGGGCGGACAGCTAACAATGAGCAGTTCTTC.

This clonotype counts as medium-sized. The CDR3 DNA reads TGTGCCACCAGTGGCCCGAACACTGAAGCTTTCTTT. This codes for CATSGPNTEAFF. The genes are TRBV24-1 and TRBJ1-1; D ambiguous. Germline V gene data show CDR1 as KGHDR and CDR2 as SFDVKD. The length of the CDR3 is 12 residues. V gave up 5 bases and J gave up 1 base, with 4 bases separating them.

This clonotype is medium-sized (0.01 to 0.1%). The V call is TRBV6-6, the J call TRBJ1-1, with D uncertain. Trimming pared 0 bases from V and 4 bases from J, leaving 9 bases between. CDR1 and CDR2 (germline): MNHNY, SVGAGI (reference sequence). The CDR3 is 14 residues long. CDR3 DNA: TGTGCCAGCAGTTACTCAGACTCGGGCACTGAAGCTTTCTTT. Its protein product is CASSYSDSGTEAFF.

This clonotype rates as medium-sized. Here the CDR3 DNA reads TGTGCCAGCATCAAGCTAACCGGGACTCAAAGCGGGTATGAGCAGTTCTTC. It specifies CASIKLTGTQSGYEQFF. The genes are TRBV28 and TRBJ2-1, with D tentatively TRBD2 (6 bases). There are 17 residues in the CDR3. V lost 7 bases, J lost 8 bases, and 27 bases lay in between. CDR1 and CDR2 from the germline V gene are MDHEN and SYDVKM.

This clonotype rates as medium-sized (0.01 to 0.1%). The rearrangement joins TRBV18 to TRBJ2-5; 7 nucleotides align to TRBD2. The CDR3 is 15 amino acids. The V gene end was trimmed by 6 bases and the J gene end by 1 base; junction bases not matched to a gene: 8. Germline V gene data show CDR1 as KGHSH and CDR2 as LQKENI. The CDR3 region has the DNA TGTGCCAGCTCCCTAAACGGGGGGTCCCAAGAGACCCAGTACTTC. Encoded protein: CASSLNGGSQETQYF.

The chain is built from TRBV12-3 or TRBV12-4 and TRBJ1-5; no definite D call. CDR3 length equals 13 residues. Trimming took off 3 bases at V and 7 bases at J, with 10 bases between the two ends. CDR3 in amino acids: CASSFDPYQPQHF. The CDR3 DNA follows: TGTGCCAGCAGTTTCGACCCTTACCAGCCCCAGCATTTT.

This clonotype was seen only a few times. The V gene is TRBV6-1, the J gene TRBJ1-4; no definite D call. The V and J ends lost 8 bases and 0 bases respectively, with 10 bases between them. The length of the CDR3 is 14 residues. Germline V CDR1 and CDR2: MNHNS, SASEGT. As DNA, the CDR3 is TGTGCCAGCTCCGACATCGCAACTAATGAAAAACTGTTTTTT. Translated: CASSDIATNEKLFF.

This clonotype showed up just a few times. This sequence joins TRBV20-1 and TRBJ2-7; D is undetermined. V gave up 3 bases and J gave up 2 bases, with 11 bases separating them. The germline V gene has CDR1 DFQATT and CDR2 SNEGSKA (reference sequence). This CDR3 region has 13 residues. The CDR3 reads CSASGLAPYEQYF. In nucleotides, the CDR3 is TGCAGTGCTAGTGGGCTGGCGCCCTACGAGCAGTACTTC.

Relative to its sample, this clonotype is medium-sized. The rearrangement links TRBV30 to TRBJ1-1, with 7 bases identical to TRBD1. The CDR3 consists of 12 residues. CDR1 and CDR2 from the germline V gene are GTSNPN and SVGIG (reference sequence). V lost 2 bases and J lost 4; bases outside the gene matches: 1. The CDR3 spells CAWSPGGTEAFF. DNA of the CDR3: TGTGCCTGGAGTCCAGGGGGCACTGAAGCTTTCTTT. The entire variable domain, with the rest obtained from reference TRBV30 and TRBJ1-1, is as follows: SQTIHQWPATLVQPVGSPLSLECTVEGTSNPNLYWYRQAAGRGLQLLFYSVGIGQISSEVPQNLSASRPQDRQFILSSKKLLLSDSGFYLCAWSPGGTEAFFGQGTRLTVV.

By share, this clonotype counts as medium-sized (0.01 to 0.1%). CDR3 coding DNA: TGTGCCATCAGCTCGACAGGGATCCAAGCCCCTGATTCACCCCTCCACTTT. It encodes CAISSTGIQAPDSPLHF. The gene calls are TRBV10-3 and TRBJ1-6, with TRBD1 matching over 7 bases. Germline V gene sequence: CDR1 ENHRY, CDR2 SYGVKD. V was pared by 6 bases and J by 8 bases, with 16 bases of the junction left unmatched. This CDR3 is built from 17 residues.